This T cell receptor beta chain emerged from a study of CD8+ T cells in alopecia areata. Study-level information: Approximately 7-10-week-old female C3H/HeJ mice were grafted with skin from spontaneously alopecic approximately 6-12-month-old C3H/HeJ graft donors.

Notes on the study in general: There were also resident alphabeta T cells of normal skin sequenced in scalp samples.

RNA, once extracted, was reverse transcribed into cDNA for use as the sequencing template. TCRdb's table, derived via immunoSEQ multiplex PCR, lists solely in-frame clones and lacks some. The specimen has approximately 110,000 clones, none found just once. About this clone itself: Antigen: not known. Gene names are mouse gene names. The CDR3 end lies 4 residues beyond the end of the read and is filled in from the germline J gene.

From germline, CDR1 is SGHSN and CDR2 HYEKVE. V shed 2 bases and J shed 0 bases, with 6 bases lying between them. The CDR3 runs to 14 residues. The chain recombines TRBV12-1 with TRBJ2-2; D might be TRBD1 (5 bases). Sample: lesional skin. The TCR comes from a C3H/HeJ mouse with alopecia areata. For the strain, the MHC haplotype given is H2-k. The CDR3 region is CASSPTANTGQLYF. The sequenced CDR3 bases are TGTGCCAGCTCTCCGACAGCAAACACCGGG.